A single sample gave rise to the 10 T cell receptor beta chains below, sequenced in a study of blood T cell repertoires in COVID-19. Sequencing used immunoSEQ multiplex PCR; TCRdb keeps in-frame clones, though not all of them. The sample has about 49,000 clones, around 83% seen once. Material: peripheral blood. The receptor set was obtained from a man aged 40-49 years with active COVID-19.

The chain recombines TRBV28 with TRBJ1-1; 10 nucleotides align to TRBD1. Germline assignment: CDR1 MDHEN and CDR2 SYDVKM. The CDR3 extends over 16 amino acids. V was pared by 4 bases and J by 1 base, with 6 bases of the junction left unmatched. CDR3 coding DNA: TGTGCCAGCAGTTCCGGGACAGGGGCCTGGAACACTGAAGCTTTCTTT. As protein: CASSSGTGAWNTEAFF.

The rearrangement links TRBV19 to TRBJ2-3; D perhaps matches TRBD1 (6 bases). Germline lookup yields CDR1 LNHDA and CDR2 SQIVND (reference sequence). Trimming pared 0 bases from V and 4 bases from J, leaving 11 bases between. The CDR3 sequence is 15 residues long. The chain's CDR3 is CASSIDNEGADTQYF. The CDR3 DNA follows: TGTGCCAGTAGTATAGATAACGAGGGGGCAGATACGCAGTATTTT.

The count of this clone is one. The CDR3 nucleotides read TGTGCCAGCAGCGGACAGGGGTGGAAGTCCGTCTATGGCTACACCTTC. Translation: CASSGQGWKSVYGYTF. The J gene is TRBJ1-2, the V gene TRBV13; 9 bases align to TRBD1. J gave up 4 bases and V 5 bases, and 11 bases lay outside the gene matches. The CDR3 runs 16 residues. CDR1 is PRHDT, CDR2 FYEKMQ, per germline (reference sequence).

The V and J genes are TRBV28 and TRBJ1-5; TRBD1 agrees at 7 bases. Unmatched junction bases numbered 15, after V lost 5 bases and J lost 5 bases. CDR3 length: 17 residues. The germline CDR1 and CDR2 sequences are MDHEN and SYDVKM. This CDR3 reads CASSRPRVTGDDQPQHF. CDR3 sequence (DNA): TGTGCCAGCAGTCGCCCGCGGGTTACAGGGGATGATCAGCCCCAGCATTTT.

This clone was picked up one time. The chain employs TRBV5-7 and TRBJ1-6, with a possible D match to TRBD1 (6 bases). TRBV5-7 is marked as an open reading frame, function uncertain. Trimming stripped 2 bases from V and 5 bases from J, with 11 bases between. This CDR3 region has 15 residues. In DNA, the CDR3 is TGTGCCAGCAGCTTCTCAGGGGCCCATAATTCACCCCTCCACTTT. The encoded protein is CASSFSGAHNSPLHF.

J is TRBJ2-4 and V is TRBV5-8; perhaps TRBD2 as D (5 bases). Deletions cut 3 bases from V and 0 bases from J, with 16 bases between. The germline gives CDR1 SGHTS, CDR2 YDEGEE. The CDR3 has 17 residues. This CDR3 reads CASSSPVGVLAKNIQYF. CDR3 bases: TGTGCCAGCAGCTCCCCCGTCGGGGTACTAGCCAAAAACATTCAGTACTTC.

This chain uses TRBV28 with TRBJ2-1, with a tentative D call TRBD2 (5 bases). Per germline, CDR1 MDHEN and CDR2 SYDVKM. The length of the CDR3 is 16 residues. V gave up 6 bases and J gave up 4 bases, with 19 bases separating them. The CDR3 DNA reads as TGTGCCAGCAGCCCCCCTCGGACGGGGAGATACAATGAGCAGTTCTTC. Amino acids: CASSPPRTGRYNEQFF.

The V and J genes are TRBV6-5 and TRBJ1-1; no reliable D call. V dropped 0 bases and J dropped 10 bases, with 15 bases sitting between them. This CDR3 comprises 14 residues. From germline, CDR1 is MNHEY and CDR2 SVGAGI. In nucleotides, the CDR3 is TGTGCCAGCAGTTACTCGGGCTCGTTAGGGAGAGCTTTCTTT. This translates into CASSYSGSLGRAFF.

This clone has more than one count but fewer than ten. The chain is built from TRBV9 and TRBJ2-2, with 9 bases identical to TRBD2. The germline gives CDR1 SGDLS, CDR2 YYNGEE. The V and J ends lost 7 bases and 6 bases, in that order; junction bases with no gene match: 16. The CDR3 loop spans 17 amino acids. CDR3 coding DNA: TGTGCCAGCGGAGGGACTATGGCGGTAGCGGGAGCCGGGGAGCTGTTTTTT. Translating gives CASGGTMAVAGAGELFF.

The rearrangement joins TRBV7-9 to TRBJ1-1; 11 bases map to TRBD1. From germline, CDR1 is SEHNR and CDR2 FQNEAQ (reference sequence). V lost 3 bases, J lost 4 bases, and 4 bases stayed unmatched. The CDR3 loop spans 15 amino acids. CDR3 sequence: CASSFSGTGGTEAFF. The CDR3 DNA follows: TGTGCCAGCAGCTTTTCCGGGACAGGGGGCACTGAAGCTTTCTTT. The full variable domain, its missing parts supplied by reference TRBV7-9 and TRBJ1-1, is DTGVSQNPRHKITKRGQNVTFRCDPISEHNRLYWYRQTLGQGPEFLTYFQNEAQLEKSRLLSDRFSAERPKGSFSTLEIQRTEQGDSAMYLCASSFSGTGGTEAFFGQGTRLTVV.